Following are 16 T cell receptor beta chains from one sample sequenced in a study of T cell repertoires in cytomegalovirus infection. Antigen specificity for these receptors is unknown. TCRdb called the reads again in MiXCR, with one record for every CDR3 protein. The sample holds about 220,000 distinct CDR3 sequences; about 40% are singletons and the top ten take approximately 59%. The sequencing here drew on CD8+ T cells from cultured PBMCs, taken from culture after CMV antigen stimulation. The receptors shown here come from a human donor in good health (CMV status not recorded). Some clones in this sample may be carry-over from other donors' samples.

This clonotype has just a few counts. V usage is TRBV7-9 and J usage is TRBJ1-5, with D hard to call. The ends were cut back, 5 bases at V and 4 bases at J, with 6 bases in the middle. This CDR3 comprises 12 residues. CDR1 SEHNR and CDR2 FQNEAQ come from the germline V gene (reference sequence). The CDR3 coding sequence is TGTGCCAGCAGCCTTCAGAATCAGCCCCAGCATTTT. This encodes CASSLQNQPQHF.

The rearrangement uses TRBV6-1 and TRBJ2-4, with D perhaps matching TRBD1 or TRBD2 (5 bases each). Germline loops: CDR1 MNHNS, CDR2 SASEGT. CDR3 length equals 14 residues. V shed 3 bases and J shed 9 bases, with 15 bases lying between them. CDR3 nucleotides: TGTGCCAGCAGTGAGGGACCCTATCCGGGCATTCAGTACTTC. Translating gives CASSEGPYPGIQYF.

Comment on this clonotype: A read error may explain this, as a much larger clone is one base away. The J gene is TRBJ1-3, the V gene TRBV27, with D perhaps matching TRBD1 (6 bases). V was shortened by 3 bases and J by 3 bases, with 9 bases between the two germline ends. Germline CDR1 is MNHEY and CDR2 is SMNVEV (reference sequence). The CDR3 consists of 14 residues. For the CDR3, the DNA is TGTGCCAGCAGTTTGAGGGGGTATGGAAACACCATATATTTT. This gives the protein CASSLRGYGNTIYF.

The chain joins TRBV7-9 to TRBJ1-4; D might be TRBD1 (6 bases). The CDR3 is made up of 16 amino acids. The V end was cut by 0 bases, the J end by 6 bases, with 14 bases between. Germline V lookup: CDR1 SEHNR, CDR2 FQNEAQ (reference sequence). CDR3 nucleotides: TGTGCCAGCAGCTTAGCTGGGGGGGCTCCTGATGAAAAACTGTTTTTT. Translation: CASSLAGGAPDEKLFF.

The gene calls are TRBV19 and TRBJ2-1; 10 positions agree with TRBD2. Germline V CDR1 and CDR2: LNHDA, SQIVND (reference sequence). With 4 bases clipped from V and 8 bases from J, the junction kept 11 bases outside the gene matches. The CDR3 totals 16 residues. The CDR3 is CASSKLAGVHRDEQFF. The DNA of the CDR3 is TGTGCCAGTAGTAAGCTAGCGGGAGTTCATCGGGATGAGCAGTTCTTC.

This chain connects TRBV7-3 to TRBJ2-3; possibly TRBD2 for D (5 bases). This CDR3 contains 14 residues. V dropped 3 bases and J dropped 6 bases, with 13 bases sitting between them. Germline V gene sequence: CDR1 SGHTA, CDR2 FQGTGA. The CDR3 loop reads CASSLPDYDDTQYF. The CDR3 nucleotides are TGTGCCAGCAGCTTGCCAGACTATGACGATACGCAGTATTTT.

This chain uses TRBV6-5 with TRBJ1-2; the D gene is possibly TRBD1 (5 bases). This CDR3 comprises 13 residues. Trimming left V 6 bases short and J 1 base short, with 9 bases between. The germline gives CDR1 MNHEY, CDR2 SVGAGI. DNA for the CDR3: TGTGCCAGCAGGCGACAGATTAACTATGGCTACACCTTC. Its protein product is CASRRQINYGYTF.

The chain joins TRBV12-5 to TRBJ1-1; 10 nucleotides agree with TRBD1. CDR1 is LGHNT and CDR2 is FRNRAP in the germline V gene. The J segment lost 2 bases and the V segment lost 1 base, leaving 4 bases of the junction unmatched. The CDR3 spans 16 residues. CDR3 nucleotide sequence: TGTGCTAGTGGTTTGGGACAGGGGGCTTTTAACACTGAAGCTTTCTTT. Its protein is CASGLGQGAFNTEAFF.

This clonotype was found a few times. V is TRBV7-9 and J is TRBJ2-7, with 8 nucleotides matching TRBD1. The length of the CDR3 is 14 residues. Per the germline V gene, CDR1 is SEHNR and CDR2 is FQNEAQ (reference sequence). J gave up 3 bases and V 7 bases, and 8 bases lay outside the gene matches. The CDR3 loop reads CASISLGQGYEQYF. The CDR3 nucleotides are TGTGCCAGCATCTCTCTTGGACAGGGCTACGAGCAGTACTTC.

A few counts support this clonotype. The chain uses TRBV7-3 and TRBJ1-1, with D unclear. Trimming cost V 4 bases and J 7 bases, with 10 bases left between them. The CDR3 covers 12 residues. Germline loops: CDR1 SGHTA, CDR2 FQGTGA. Here the CDR3 reads CASSSGMDEAFF. The CDR3 DNA reads as TGTGCCAGCAGCTCAGGCATGGATGAAGCTTTCTTT.

This chain uses TRBV9 with TRBJ2-3; D possibly corresponds to TRBD1 (6 bases). CDR3 size: 16 residues. The germline CDR1 and CDR2 sequences are SGDLS and YYNGEE. Trimming cost V 0 bases and J 0 bases, with 11 bases left between them. The CDR3 DNA sequence: TGTGCCAGCAGCGTAGCGGGGACACCTAGCACAGATACGCAGTATTTT. Protein: CASSVAGTPSTDTQYF.

This sequence joins TRBV11-2 and TRBJ1-1; D remains ambiguous. CDR1 and CDR2 (germline): SGHAT, FQNNGV. This CDR3 has 10 amino acids. Trimming pared 8 bases from V and 10 bases from J, leaving 11 bases between. CDR3 in DNA: TGTGCCAGCGGTCCACCGGGAGCTTTCTTT. The encoded protein is CASGPPGAFF.

The chain uses TRBV5-6 and TRBJ2-1; no reliable D call. Germline CDR1 is SGHDT and CDR2 is YYEEEE. V was cut by 1 base and J by 0 bases, with 11 bases left in between. The CDR3 extends over 16 amino acids. The CDR3: CASSLLGASSYNEQFF. DNA of the CDR3: TGTGCCAGCAGCTTGCTTGGCGCCAGCTCCTACAATGAGCAGTTCTTC.

The chain couples TRBV12-3 or TRBV12-4 to TRBJ1-5; possible D gene TRBD1, 5 bases. CDR3 length equals 12 residues. V dropped 10 bases and J dropped 3 bases, with 10 bases sitting between them. As DNA, the CDR3 is TGTGCCACCGGCAGGGCCAATCAGCCCCAGCATTTT. Protein sequence: CATGRANQPQHF.

The chain employs TRBV11-1 and TRBJ1-1; maybe TRBD1 (6 bases). V lost 2 bases, J lost 10 bases, and 20 bases lay in between. From germline, CDR1 is SGHAT and CDR2 FQDESV (reference sequence). This CDR3 region has 15 residues. For the CDR3, the DNA is TGTGCCAGCAGCTTAAGGACAGCCCGCCACGGTTCAGCTTTCTTT. It encodes CASSLRTARHGSAFF.

The chain employs TRBV7-2 and TRBJ2-7; D perhaps matches TRBD1 (5 bases). V was clipped by 5 bases and J by 12 bases, with 17 bases between them. The germline V gene encodes CDR1 SGHTA and CDR2 FQGNSA. CDR3 length: 12 amino acids. CDR3 sequence reads: CASSPSGFLPYF. The CDR3 region has the DNA TGTGCCAGCAGCCCGTCAGGGTTCCTTCCGTACTTC.